The 32 T cell receptor beta chains below all came from one sample that was sequenced in a study of shared clonotypes between healthy human individuals. Sequenced by immunoSEQ multiplex PCR; TCRdb stores in-frame clones only, minus some. The repertoire holds under 600,000 clones, roughly 79% seen once, with around 12% in the top ten. The sample was PBMCs. These receptors were obtained from a woman between 35 and 50 years old in good health. Some clones in this sample may be carry-over from other donors' samples.

This chain links TRBV18 with TRBJ2-7, with a weak D call TRBD1 (6 bases). Per the germline V gene, CDR1 is KGHSH and CDR2 is LQKENI. The CDR3 spans 15 residues. V lost 6 bases and J 2 bases, leaving 17 bases between the germline ends. The CDR3 here is CASSPRSTGAYEQYF. The CDR3 coding sequence is TGTGCCAGCTCGCCTAGATCGACAGGCGCCTACGAGCAGTACTTC.

This chain uses TRBV2 with TRBJ1-5; 8 nucleotides line up with TRBD1. This CDR3 spans 14 amino acids. Germline trimming cut 6 bases from V and 4 bases from J; bases unmatched to any gene: 5. Germline CDR1 reads SNHLY; CDR2 reads FYNNEI. The CDR3 loop is CASSLQGVNQPQHF. CDR3 in DNA: TGTGCCAGCAGCCTACAGGGGGTTAATCAGCCCCAGCATTTT.

Notes on this clone: The same CDR3 can be traced to other DNA sequences in this sample. The chain has TRBV5-1 and TRBJ2-1; D remains unclear. Trimming removed 5 bases from V and 3 bases from J, with 3 bases in between. Germline values: CDR1 SGHRS, CDR2 YFSETQ. The CDR3 runs to 11 residues. The CDR3 DNA follows: TGCGCCAGCAGAGGCTACAATGAGCAGTTCTTC. Translated, it gives CASRGYNEQFF.

With regard to this clone: A junction boundary mismatches the germline segment, possibly from a read error. The chain is built from TRBV10-3 and TRBJ2-5; D gene ambiguous. Germline CDR1 and CDR2: ENHRY and SYGVKD. The CDR3 runs 15 residues. The CDR3 region is CATSEVAELQETQYF. The CDR3 DNA sequence: TGTGCCACCAGTGAGGTGGCGGAACTCCAAGAGACCCAGTACTTC.

The chain is built from TRBV4-2 and TRBJ2-6; D gene unclear. This CDR3 has 16 amino acids. Germline lookup yields CDR1 LGHNA and CDR2 YNFKEQ. Trimming took 0 bases from V and 0 from J, leaving 6 bases between them. CDR3 protein: CASSQEQHSGANVLTF. The CDR3 nucleotides read TGTGCCAGCAGCCAAGAACAGCACTCTGGGGCCAACGTCCTGACTTTC.

V gene TRBV7-2 combines with J gene TRBJ2-1; D is perhaps TRBD2 (6 bases). The CDR3 has 15 amino acids. Trimming pared 5 bases from V and 8 bases from J, leaving 19 bases between. Germline-derived CDR1 and CDR2 are SGHTA and FQGNSA. In nucleotides, the CDR3 is TGTGCCAGCAGCGTCCAGCAGTACCGGAGGGATGAGCAGTTCTTC. This encodes CASSVQQYRRDEQFF.

The chain couples TRBV7-9 to TRBJ2-1; possible D gene TRBD1, 5 bases. Germline-derived CDR1 and CDR2 are SEHNR and FQNEAQ (reference sequence). The V end lost 4 bases, the J end lost 3 bases, and 13 bases lay between the germline ends. This CDR3 region has 15 residues. For the CDR3, the DNA is TGTGCCAGCAGCTCGGACACCCGTATCTACAATGAGCAGTTCTTC. Translated: CASSSDTRIYNEQFF. Full variable domain (remainder filled in from reference TRBV7-9 and TRBJ2-1): DTGVSQNPRHKITKRGQNVTFRCDPISEHNRLYWYRQTLGQGPEFLTYFQNEAQLEKSRLLSDRFSAERPKGSFSTLEIQRTEQGDSAMYLCASSSDTRIYNEQFFGPGTRLTVL.

This sequence joins TRBV4-1 and TRBJ2-3; 10 nucleotides align to TRBD2. From germline, CDR1 is MGHRA and CDR2 YSYEKL. V lost 1 base and J lost 4; bases outside the gene matches: 8. This CDR3 has 17 residues. The CDR3 sequence: CASSQAPSGSSADTQYF. The DNA for the CDR3 is TGCGCCAGCAGCCAAGCGCCTAGCGGGAGCAGCGCAGATACGCAGTATTTT.

The genes are TRBV7-3 and TRBJ2-1, with 8 bases aligning to TRBD2. From germline, CDR1 is SGHTA and CDR2 FQGTGA. CDR3 length equals 18 residues. Trimming at V came to 3 bases and at J to 7 bases, leaving 17 bases not matched to a gene. The CDR3 nucleotides read TGTGCCAGCAGCTTTTTATTACGGGAGGGGATATATGAGAATGAGCAGTTCTTC. Translation: CASSFLLREGIYENEQFF.

This chain uses TRBV11-1 with TRBJ1-3; D is undetermined. This CDR3 spans 12 amino acids. Trimming left V 11 bases short and J 2 bases short, with 10 bases between. Germline V lookup: CDR1 SGHAT, CDR2 FQDESV (reference sequence). The CDR3 region is CAWGEAGNTIYF. The CDR3 nucleotides are TGTGCCTGGGGAGAGGCTGGAAACACCATATATTTT.

V is TRBV7-9 and J is TRBJ2-2, with 8 bases fitting TRBD1. Germline CDR1 SEHNR, CDR2 FQNEAQ (reference sequence). With V trimmed by 4 bases and J by 3 bases, 10 bases remained unmatched. The CDR3 totals 17 residues. CDR3 sequence reads: CASSSGRQGAHTGELFF. The CDR3 nucleotides read TGTGCCAGCAGCTCTGGAAGGCAGGGGGCCCACACCGGGGAGCTGTTTTTT.

The V call is TRBV4-2, the J call TRBJ1-1; D ambiguous. CDR1 and CDR2 from the germline V gene are LGHNA and YNFKEQ. Trimming removed 5 bases from V and 5 bases from J, with 12 bases in between. CDR3 size: 13 residues. The CDR3 DNA reads TGTGCCAGCAGCTTACTTTCGGAGACTGAAGCTTTCTTT. Its protein product is CASSLLSETEAFF.

The CDR3 sequence: CASSPRAPTEAFF. CDR3 nucleotide sequence: TGCGCCAGCAGCCCCCGGGCCCCCACTGAAGCTTTCTTT. V gene TRBV5-1 combines with J gene TRBJ1-1; no clear D gene. Germline CDR1 SGHRS, CDR2 YFSETQ. This CDR3 has 13 amino acids. Trimming removed 4 bases from V and 4 bases from J, with 11 bases in between.

The chain has TRBV28 and TRBJ1-1; no clear D. The CDR3 loop spans 15 amino acids. V dropped 3 bases and J dropped 5 bases, with 16 bases sitting between them. Germline CDR1 is MDHEN and CDR2 is SYDVKM. DNA of the CDR3: TGTGCCAGCAGTTTTTTTCAGGCGTGGAGGACTGAAGCTTTCTTT. This sequence encodes CASSFFQAWRTEAFF. The complete variable domain, with remaining parts taken from reference TRBV28 and TRBJ1-1, reads DVKVTQSSRYLVKRTGEKVFLECVQDMDHENMFWYRQDPGLGLRLIYFSYDVKMKEKGDIPEGYSVSREKKERFSLILESASTNQTSMYLCASSFFQAWRTEAFFGQGTRLTVV.

Worth noting for this clone: This CDR3 is also generated by other DNA sequences in the sample. The genes are TRBV5-1 and TRBJ1-1, with 7 bases aligning to TRBD1. Germline V gene sequence: CDR1 SGHRS, CDR2 YFSETQ. Trimming took 0 bases from V and 2 from J; bases not matched to a gene: 1. This CDR3 spans 14 amino acids. CDR3: CASSLVGGNTEAFF. In DNA form, the CDR3 reads TGCGCCAGCAGCTTGGTAGGGGGCAACACTGAAGCTTTCTTT. Looking up the rest from reference TRBV5-1 and TRBJ1-1 gives the full variable domain: KAGVTQTPRYLIKTRGQQVTLSCSPISGHRSVSWYQQTPGQGLQFLFEYFSETQRNKGNFPGRFSGRQFSNSRSEMNVSTLELGDSALYLCASSLVGGNTEAFFGQGTRLTVV.

About this clone itself: This likely came from a read error, as a far larger clone is one base away. This rearrangement joins TRBV11-1 to TRBJ2-7, with D perhaps being TRBD1 or TRBD2 (5 bases each). The CDR3 extends over 13 amino acids. V shed 1 base and J shed 5 bases, with 9 bases lying between them. Germline V gene data show CDR1 as SGHAT and CDR2 as FQDESV (reference sequence). The CDR3 spells CASSLGGVNEQYF. In DNA, the CDR3 is TGTGCCAGCAGCTTAGGAGGGGTTAACGAGCAGTACTTC.

This clone came up a few times. This chain uses TRBV4-3 with TRBJ1-1; D uncertain. Germline loops: CDR1 LGHNA, CDR2 YSLEER. The CDR3 is 15 residues long. V lost 0 bases and J 0 bases, leaving 8 bases between the germline ends. CDR3 nucleotide sequence: TGCGCCAGCAGCCAAGAGCGGGCTTTGAACACTGAAGCTTTCTTT. Amino acid sequence: CASSQERALNTEAFF.

Of note for this clone: A much bigger clone sits one base away, suggesting this may be a read error. Other DNA sequences within the sample encode an identical CDR3. This chain links TRBV10-3 with TRBJ2-1, with 8 bases aligning to TRBD2. CDR3 length: 12 residues. Germline V gene data show CDR1 as ENHRY and CDR2 as SYGVKD. CDR3 in amino acids: CSSAGANNEQFF. In nucleotides, the CDR3 is TGTTCTTCAGCGGGAGCAAACAACGAGCAGTTCTTC.

The V and J genes are TRBV7-9 and TRBJ2-1; D could derive from TRBD1 or TRBD2 (5 bases each). V was pared by 1 base and J by 16 bases, with 20 bases between. The germline CDR1 and CDR2 sequences are SEHNR and FQNEAQ (reference sequence). This CDR3 has 14 amino acids. CDR3 bases: TGTGCCAGCAGCTTAGGTCAGGGACGGGAAAATAAATTCTTC. This codes for CASSLGQGRENKFF.

The chain has TRBV6-5 and TRBJ1-2; 10 nucleotides match TRBD1. Germline V gene lookup returns CDR1 MNHEY and CDR2 SVGAGI. The CDR3 sequence is 15 residues long. V trimming: 4 bases; J trimming: 2 bases; junction bases outside the gene matches: 4. The CDR3 DNA follows: TGTGCCAGCAGTTTGGAGACAGGGGGCAACTATGGCTACACCTTC. It specifies CASSLETGGNYGYTF.

The chain joins TRBV21-1 to TRBJ2-6; TRBD1 reflects the table's D call only, with no check against the DNA. TRBV21-1 is tagged as a pseudogene. The CDR3 covers 21 residues. The CDR3 protein is CASSKVRHHREVRFGANVLTF. CDR3 in DNA: TGTGCCAGCAGCAAAGTAAGGCACCACAGGGAAGTAAGGTTTGGGGCCAACGTCCTGACTTTC.

This rearrangement joins TRBV2 to TRBJ2-7; 12 positions agree with TRBD2. Germline CDR1 reads SNHLY; CDR2 reads FYNNEI. After removal of 2 bases from V and 7 bases from J, the junction contained 6 bases not matched to a gene. The CDR3 extends over 15 amino acids. The CDR3 reads CASSELAGGPGEQYF. In nucleotides, the CDR3 is TGTGCCAGCAGTGAACTAGCGGGAGGGCCTGGGGAGCAGTACTTC.

This sequence joins TRBV7-2 and TRBJ2-7, with TRBD1 matching over 8 bases. J gave up 5 bases and V 7 bases, and 13 bases lay outside the gene matches. The germline V gene has CDR1 SGHTA and CDR2 FQGNSA. The CDR3 is 15 amino acids. CDR3 nucleotides: TGTGCCAGCACCCGGACAGGGATGGGGGTGAACGAGCAGTACTTC. Translated: CASTRTGMGVNEQYF.

The V call is TRBV29-1, the J call TRBJ2-3; tentative D call: TRBD1 (6 bases). Germline V gene sequence: CDR1 SQVTM, CDR2 ANQGSEA. The CDR3 is made up of 16 amino acids. Trimming took 1 base from V and 1 from J, leaving 15 bases between them. The CDR3 DNA is TGCAGCGTTGAAGGCAGGACAGCCTGGGGCACAGATACGCAGTATTTT. This translates into CSVEGRTAWGTDTQYF.

In DNA form, the CDR3 reads TGTGCCAGCAGTTCTTATGGGGTAGGACAGGGGGCGTACGAGCAGTACTTC. It yields the protein CASSSYGVGQGAYEQYF. The chain is built from TRBV28 and TRBJ2-7, with 11 nucleotides matching TRBD1. The CDR3 runs to 17 residues. CDR1 MDHEN and CDR2 SYDVKM come from the germline V gene. V gave up 4 bases and J gave up 4 bases; unmatched junction bases: 12. Looking up the rest from reference TRBV28 and TRBJ2-7 gives the full variable domain: DVKVTQSSRYLVKRTGEKVFLECVQDMDHENMFWYRQDPGLGLRLIYFSYDVKMKEKGDIPEGYSVSREKKERFSLILESASTNQTSMYLCASSSYGVGQGAYEQYFGPGTRLTVT.

V and J are TRBV18 and TRBJ2-5; D gene ambiguous. V shed 2 bases and J shed 4 bases, with 14 bases lying between them. The CDR3 is made up of 15 amino acids. Germline V gives CDR1 KGHSH, CDR2 LQKENI. In nucleotides, the CDR3 is TGTGCCAGCTCACCAGCCCTCGGGTTAGGAGAGACCCAGTACTTC. It yields the protein CASSPALGLGETQYF.

The chain uses TRBV5-4 and TRBJ2-7; tentative D call: TRBD1 (6 bases). Trimming pared 3 bases from V and 2 bases from J, leaving 12 bases between. The CDR3 totals 14 residues. In germline, CDR1 is SGHNT, CDR2 YYREEE (reference sequence). CDR3 amino acids: CASSSQGNPYEQYF. The DNA for the CDR3 is TGTGCCAGCAGCTCCCAGGGGAATCCCTACGAGCAGTACTTC.

The chain carries TRBV29-1 and TRBJ2-5, with 8 positions matching TRBD1. Trimming took 2 bases from V and 4 from J; bases not matched to a gene: 6. The germline CDR1 and CDR2 sequences are SQVTM and ANQGSEA. This CDR3 comprises 14 residues. CDR3 sequence reads: CSVEIVRGRETQYF. The CDR3 DNA follows: TGCAGCGTTGAAATCGTCAGGGGGCGAGAGACCCAGTACTTC.

This clone was detected a few times. A far larger clone is one nucleotide away, so this likely arose from a read error. The chain carries TRBV6-5 and TRBJ2-7; a possible D gene is TRBD2 (6 bases). The germline V gene has CDR1 MNHEY and CDR2 SVGAGI. The CDR3 extends over 14 amino acids. The CDR3 reads CAGRVAELSYEQYF. As DNA, the CDR3 is TGTGCCGGCAGGGTAGCGGAGCTATCCTACGAGCAGTACTTC.

The chain employs TRBV6-6 and TRBJ2-7, with 7 bases identical to TRBD2. Germline V gene lookup returns CDR1 MNHNY and CDR2 SVGAGI (reference sequence). After removal of 5 bases from V and 5 bases from J, the junction contained 12 bases not matched to a gene. The CDR3 runs to 15 residues. For the CDR3, the DNA is TGTGCCAGCAGTCAACGAGGAGCGGGAATTCACGAGCAGTACTTC. This encodes CASSQRGAGIHEQYF.

The V gene is TRBV28, the J gene TRBJ2-7; 10 bases are a match to TRBD2. Germline V gene data show CDR1 as MDHEN and CDR2 as SYDVKM. The CDR3 extends over 15 amino acids. Trimming cost V 9 bases and J 3 bases; bases outside gene matches: 11. CDR3 in amino acids: CASSHLAGGHYEQYF. The CDR3 coding sequence is TGTGCCAGTTCTCACTTAGCGGGAGGCCACTACGAGCAGTACTTC. Supplemented by reference TRBV28 and TRBJ2-7, the full variable domain reads DVKVTQSSRYLVKRTGEKVFLECVQDMDHENMFWYRQDPGLGLRLIYFSYDVKMKEKGDIPEGYSVSREKKERFSLILESASTNQTSMYLCASSHLAGGHYEQYFGPGTRLTVT.

This sequence joins TRBV7-9 and TRBJ2-4, with a weak D call TRBD1 (6 bases). Germline V lookup: CDR1 SEHNR, CDR2 FQNEAQ (reference sequence). This CDR3 is 18 amino acids long. Trimming took off 5 bases at V and 2 bases at J, with 22 bases between the two ends. The CDR3 DNA sequence: TGTGCCAGCAGCCCCGGAGATCAGGGGCGATCGACCAAAAACATTCAGTACTTC. Translated: CASSPGDQGRSTKNIQYF.